This T cell receptor beta chain stems from a study of shared clonotypes between healthy human individuals. Per the germline V gene, CDR1 is SGHNT and CDR2 is YYREEE (reference sequence). The CDR3 is 14 amino acids. The V gene end was trimmed by 4 bases and the J gene end by 6 bases; junction bases not matched to a gene: 7. Study-wide results and caveats: Few donors restricted represented genetic and exposure-history diversity. Non-shared clonotypes displayed generation probabilities falling below those of clonotypes present in all four donors.

Genomic DNA of every subset was divided equally among multiple immunoSEQ plates. Repertoires were generated with immunoSEQ multiplex PCR, while TCRdb's copy carries only in-frame clones and drops some. The table includes 2 million to 3 million clones, just over 90% detected once. As to this clone: Its antigen is undetermined.

This clonotype was sampled from a man aged 18 to 29 in good health. The chain has TRBV5-4 and TRBJ2-7, with TRBD2 matching 10 bases. The sample consisted of naive CD4+ T cells sorted from blood. Subset noted: CD45RA+ positively selected. In DNA form, the CDR3 reads TGTGCCAGCAGCCCCTCTAGCGGGAGTGGCGAGCAGTACTTC. Its protein product is CASSPSSGSGEQYF. The complete variable domain, with remaining parts taken from reference TRBV5-4 and TRBJ2-7, reads ETGVTQSPTHLIKTRGQQVTLRCSSQSGHNTVSWYQQALGQGPQFIFQYYREEENGRGNFPPRFSGLQFPNYSSELNVNALELDDSALYLCASSPSSGSGEQYFGPGTRLTVT.